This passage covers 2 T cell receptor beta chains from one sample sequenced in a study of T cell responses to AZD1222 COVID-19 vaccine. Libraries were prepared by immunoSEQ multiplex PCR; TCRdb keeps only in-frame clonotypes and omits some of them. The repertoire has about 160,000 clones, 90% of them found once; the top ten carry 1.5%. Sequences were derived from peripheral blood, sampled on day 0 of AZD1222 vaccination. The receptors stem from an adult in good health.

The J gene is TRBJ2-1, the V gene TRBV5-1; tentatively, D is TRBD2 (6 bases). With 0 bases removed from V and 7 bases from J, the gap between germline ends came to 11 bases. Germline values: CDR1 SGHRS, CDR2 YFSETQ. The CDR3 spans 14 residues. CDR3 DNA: TGCGCCAGCAGCTTGGGGGACTTGGGTAATGAGCAGTTCTTC. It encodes CASSLGDLGNEQFF.

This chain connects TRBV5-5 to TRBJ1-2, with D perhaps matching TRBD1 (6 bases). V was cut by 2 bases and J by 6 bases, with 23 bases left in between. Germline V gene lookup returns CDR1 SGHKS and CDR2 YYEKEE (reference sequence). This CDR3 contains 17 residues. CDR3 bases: TGTGCCAGCAGCTTCTTCCAACAGACTGGGGGCTCTAATGGCTACACCTTC. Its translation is CASSFFQQTGGSNGYTF.